Listed here are 30 T cell receptor beta chains from one sample, sequenced in a study of T cell responses to AZD1222 COVID-19 vaccine. Only in-frame clones appear in the TCRdb table, and some are missing; sequencing was by immunoSEQ multiplex PCR. The repertoire holds 90,000 to 150,000 clones, approximately 90% seen once, with approximately 8.4% in the top ten. This material consisted of peripheral blood, taken on day 0 of AZD1222 vaccination. These receptors all stem from an adult in good health.

V usage is TRBV29-1 and J usage is TRBJ2-1; TRBD2 agrees at 10 bases. Looked up from germline, CDR1 is SQVTM and CDR2 is ANQGSEA. The CDR3 loop spans 15 amino acids. Trimming cost V 3 bases and J 4 bases; bases outside gene matches: 6. CDR3 nucleotide sequence: TGCAGCGTTGACCCGGCTAGCGGGAGTTACAATGAGCAGTTCTTC. Translating gives CSVDPASGSYNEQFF.

The CDR3 DNA is TGTGCCAGCAGTCAGAGGTCTGGAAACACCATATATTTT. It specifies CASSQRSGNTIYF. The chain employs TRBV6-6 and TRBJ1-3; D is ambiguous. The CDR3 is 13 amino acids. From germline, CDR1 is MNHNY and CDR2 SVGAGI (reference sequence). V was pared by 5 bases and J by 1 base, with 6 bases between.

The chain employs TRBV10-2 and TRBJ1-1; unclear D gene. The CDR3 totals 13 residues. Germline loops: CDR1 WSHSY, CDR2 SAAADI. Trimming left V 8 bases short and J 0 bases short, with 10 bases between. The CDR3 DNA reads TGCGCCAGCCGACGCCCGGTGAACACTGAAGCTTTCTTT. Translating it yields CASRRPVNTEAFF.

In its sample, this clone was seen a few times. V usage is TRBV5-1 and J usage is TRBJ2-1; 11 bases agree with TRBD2. This CDR3 is built from 14 residues. V trimming: 1 base; J trimming: 10 bases; junction bases outside the gene matches: 4. From germline, CDR1 is SGHRS and CDR2 YFSETQ. The CDR3 loop reads CASSLSLAGGEQFF. CDR3 sequence (DNA): TGCGCCAGCAGCTTGTCGCTAGCGGGAGGAGAGCAGTTCTTC.

This chain joins TRBV27 and TRBJ1-1; D might be TRBD1 (5 bases). Germline CDR1 and CDR2: MNHEY and SMNVEV (reference sequence). CDR3 length equals 13 residues. Trimming cost V 1 base and J 5 bases, with 8 bases left between them. CDR3 in amino acids: CASSLLGGTEAFF. As DNA, the CDR3 is TGTGCCAGCAGTTTATTGGGGGGGACTGAAGCTTTCTTT.

The chain joins TRBV27 to TRBJ1-4; 8 bases align to TRBD1. The V gene's germline CDR1 is MNHEY and CDR2 SMNVEV (reference sequence). The trim removed 1 base at V and 10 bases at J, leaving 8 bases unmatched. The CDR3 contains 15 residues. CDR3 residues: CASSLWQGAEGKLFF. The CDR3 DNA sequence: TGTGCCAGCAGTTTATGGCAGGGGGCGGAAGGAAAACTGTTTTTT.

The CDR3 is CSVDSGAGTQYF. CDR3 sequence (DNA): TGCAGCGTTGACTCGGGGGCAGGGACCCAGTACTTC. This chain joins TRBV29-1 and TRBJ2-5; possibly TRBD1 or TRBD2 for D (6 bases each). The V end was cut by 3 bases, the J end by 7 bases, with 12 bases between. From germline, CDR1 is SQVTM and CDR2 ANQGSEA. The length of the CDR3 is 12 residues.

The V and J genes are TRBV27 and TRBJ1-6; tentatively, D is TRBD1 (6 bases). CDR3 length: 16 amino acids. The germline CDR1 and CDR2 sequences are MNHEY and SMNVEV (reference sequence). Trimming cost V 6 bases and J 2 bases, with 14 bases left between them. The CDR3 spells CASRGGAAAYNSPLHF. CDR3 nucleotide sequence: TGTGCCAGCAGGGGGGGGGCCGCCGCCTATAATTCACCCCTCCACTTT.

The J gene is TRBJ1-6, the V gene TRBV30; 7 bases line up with TRBD1. In germline, CDR1 is GTSNPN, CDR2 SVGIG (reference sequence). The CDR3 loop spans 13 amino acids. With V trimmed by 3 bases and J by 7 bases, 3 bases remained unmatched. Here the CDR3 DNA reads TGTGCCTGGAGAGGACAGGTGAATTCACCCCTCCACTTT. This translates into CAWRGQVNSPLHF.

The CDR3 DNA sequence: TGTGCCAGCAGCTTACGGGCCCGGCAGCGGGGGTACACCGGGGAGCTGTTTTTT. Protein product: CASSLRARQRGYTGELFF. The chain couples TRBV11-2 to TRBJ2-2; TRBD2 matches at 8 bases. The V gene end was trimmed by 2 bases and the J gene end by 3 bases; junction bases not matched to a gene: 11. The CDR3 has 18 residues. Per germline, CDR1 SGHAT and CDR2 FQNNGV. The complete variable domain, with remaining parts taken from reference TRBV11-2 and TRBJ2-2, reads EAGVAQSPRYKIIEKRQSVAFWCNPISGHATLYWYQQILGQGPKLLIQFQNNGVVDDSQLPKDRFSAERLKGVDSTLKIQPAKLEDSAVYLCASSLRARQRGYTGELFFGEGSRLTVL.

This chain links TRBV9 with TRBJ2-2; the D call may be TRBD1 or TRBD2 (5 bases each). Germline V lookup: CDR1 SGDLS, CDR2 YYNGEE. This CDR3 spans 18 amino acids. Trimming cost V 0 bases and J 2 bases, with 17 bases left between them. CDR3 DNA sequence: TGTGCCAGCAGCGTAGCCCTTTTGGGGGTCCTTAACACCGGGGAGCTGTTTTTT. Translating it yields CASSVALLGVLNTGELFF. The variable domain in full, with the rest retrieved from reference TRBV9 and TRBJ2-2, is DSGVTQTPKHLITATGQRVTLRCSPRSGDLSVYWYQQSLDQGLQFLIQYYNGEERAKGNILERFSAQQFPDLHSELNLSSLELGDSALYFCASSVALLGVLNTGELFFGEGSRLTVL.

This CDR3 is CASSLVNGQFNQPQHF. The CDR3 region has the DNA TGTGCCAGCAGCTTAGTAAACGGACAGTTCAATCAGCCCCAGCATTTT. The V gene is TRBV7-8, the J gene TRBJ1-5; possible D gene TRBD1, 6 bases. Trimming took 1 base from V and 3 from J, leaving 13 bases between them. The CDR3 has 16 residues. In germline, CDR1 is SGHVS, CDR2 FQNEAQ.

V gene TRBV15 combines with J gene TRBJ1-2, with D perhaps TRBD1 (5 bases). Trimming took 1 base from V and 5 from J, leaving 11 bases between them. The CDR3 covers 14 residues. Germline CDR1 is LNHNV and CDR2 is YYDKDF (reference sequence). The CDR3 DNA follows: TGTGCCACCAGCAGAGGGGCAGGGTCTTATGGCTACACCTTC. As protein: CATSRGAGSYGYTF.

The V and J genes are TRBV7-9 and TRBJ1-1; tentatively, D is TRBD1 (6 bases). The CDR3 covers 15 residues. Trimming shortened V by 3 bases and J by 0 bases, and 11 bases separated the two germline ends. The germline gives CDR1 SEHNR, CDR2 FQNEAQ (reference sequence). CDR3 bases: TGTGCCAGCAGCTTCTGGGACACGCTGAACACTGAAGCTTTCTTT. The encoded protein is CASSFWDTLNTEAFF.

This chain links TRBV2 with TRBJ2-1; D ambiguous. Looked up from germline, CDR1 is SNHLY and CDR2 is FYNNEI. There are 14 residues in the CDR3. With 8 bases removed from V and 2 bases from J, the gap between germline ends came to 13 bases. The CDR3 spells CASGRRAAYNEQFF. CDR3 coding DNA: TGTGCCAGCGGACGACGGGCGGCCTACAATGAGCAGTTCTTC.

The V gene is TRBV15, the J gene TRBJ1-4; 7 bases line up with TRBD1. Trimming removed 3 bases from V and 8 bases from J; junction bases left unmatched: 9. The CDR3 runs to 15 residues. Germline V gives CDR1 LNHNV, CDR2 YYDKDF (reference sequence). CDR3 loop: CATSSQRDSLEKLFF. The CDR3 DNA follows: TGTGCCACCAGCAGTCAAAGGGACAGCTTAGAAAAACTGTTTTTT.

The rearrangement joins TRBV29-1 to TRBJ2-5; tentatively, D is TRBD1 (5 bases). Trimming removed 3 bases at V and 1 base at J, with 9 bases between. In germline, CDR1 is SQVTM, CDR2 ANQGSEA. CDR3 length: 13 amino acids. CDR3 nucleotide sequence: TGCAGCGTTGATACCAGGGTCCAAGAGACCCAGTACTTC. Amino acids: CSVDTRVQETQYF.

V is TRBV28 and J is TRBJ1-2; D is unresolved. CDR3 length equals 13 residues. Germline CDR1 is MDHEN and CDR2 is SYDVKM. V was shortened by 1 base and J by 4 bases, with 7 bases between the two germline ends. DNA for the CDR3: TGTGCCAGCAGTTTATCAGCTGGCTATGGCTACACCTTC. The encoded protein is CASSLSAGYGYTF.

J is TRBJ1-1 and V is TRBV19; D is possibly TRBD1 (5 bases). The CDR3 spans 14 residues. Trimming took off 2 bases at V and 1 base at J, with 8 bases between the two ends. In germline, CDR1 is LNHDA, CDR2 SQIVND (reference sequence). The CDR3 spells CASSIIGGNTEAFF. The DNA of the CDR3 is TGTGCCAGTAGTATAATTGGGGGGAACACTGAAGCTTTCTTT.

CDR3 DNA: TGTGCCAGCAGTCCCGTGGCCGGCTATGGCTACACCTTC. Translated: CASSPVAGYGYTF. The chain combines TRBV27 with TRBJ1-2; no definite D call. The CDR3 covers 13 residues. Germline V gives CDR1 MNHEY, CDR2 SMNVEV (reference sequence). The V end lost 5 bases, the J end lost 4 bases, and 11 bases lay between the germline ends.

This clone appeared many times. The gene calls are TRBV14 and TRBJ1-6; the D is unclear. Germline CDR1 reads SGHDN; CDR2 reads FVKESK. The CDR3 covers 14 residues. Trimming pared 1 base from V and 10 bases from J, leaving 11 bases between. CDR3 sequence (DNA): TGTGCCAGCAGCCAAGGGAGGGAGTACTCACCCCTCCACTTT. Translating it yields CASSQGREYSPLHF.

This chain uses TRBV7-9 with TRBJ1-4, with a weak D call TRBD1 (5 bases). V was clipped by 3 bases and J by 5 bases, with 10 bases between them. Germline loops: CDR1 SEHNR, CDR2 FQNEAQ (reference sequence). The CDR3 runs 14 residues. The CDR3 nucleotides are TGTGCCAGCAGCTTGGCGGGGGGGAATGAAAAACTGTTTTTT. Translated, it gives CASSLAGGNEKLFF.

This sequence joins TRBV28 and TRBJ2-7; perhaps TRBD1 as D (6 bases). Trimming removed 3 bases at V and 0 bases at J, with 9 bases between. CDR1 and CDR2 from the germline V gene are MDHEN and SYDVKM. The CDR3 totals 14 residues. The CDR3 DNA reads TGTGCCAGCAGTTTCGACAGGAGCTCCTACGAGCAGTACTTC. Protein sequence: CASSFDRSSYEQYF.

J is TRBJ2-7 and V is TRBV15; TRBD1 matches 7 bases. CDR3 size: 15 residues. The germline CDR1 and CDR2 sequences are LNHNV and YYDKDF (reference sequence). Unmatched junction bases numbered 10, after V lost 2 bases and J lost 6 bases. Here the CDR3 DNA reads TGTGCCACCAGCAGACGGGAAAAAAGGGGGCGCGAGCAGTACTTC. It encodes CATSRREKRGREQYF.

The chain is built from TRBV19 and TRBJ1-5; D unresolved. CDR3 length equals 16 residues. With 3 bases removed from V and 1 base from J, the gap between germline ends came to 13 bases. Germline CDR1 LNHDA, CDR2 SQIVND (reference sequence). The CDR3 region has the DNA TGTGCCAGTAGTATCGGACGTAGGGAGAGCAATCAGCCCCAGCATTTT. Translated: CASSIGRRESNQPQHF.

The chain carries TRBV28 and TRBJ1-2; TRBD1 aligns across 10 bases. The ends lost 5 bases at V and 6 bases at J; junction bases unmatched: 12. Per the germline V gene, CDR1 is MDHEN and CDR2 is SYDVKM. This CDR3 region has 16 residues. The CDR3: CASSAGGTGDNHGYTF. The CDR3 nucleotides read TGTGCCAGCAGTGCGGGGGGGACAGGGGATAATCATGGCTACACCTTC.

This chain links TRBV4-1 with TRBJ1-1; the D is unclear. This CDR3 is 17 amino acids long. V lost 1 base and J lost 10, with 25 bases in between. Germline CDR1 and CDR2: MGHRA and YSYEKL. In DNA form, the CDR3 reads TGCGCCAGCAGCCAAGTAGGGCCCCGGGCGGGTGGTGGGGTAGCTTTCTTT. Residues: CASSQVGPRAGGGVAFF.

The chain couples TRBV6-5 to TRBJ1-1; unclear D gene. The ends were cut back, 6 bases at V and 4 bases at J, with 12 bases in the middle. The germline V gene has CDR1 MNHEY and CDR2 SVGAGI. There are 13 residues in the CDR3. This CDR3 reads CASRTVWGTEAFF. CDR3 sequence (DNA): TGTGCCAGCAGAACGGTCTGGGGCACTGAAGCTTTCTTT.

This clone came up once. V is TRBV7-9 and J is TRBJ2-7; D gene uncertain. Between the trimmed V and J ends, which lost 1 base and 4 bases, there was a span of 5 bases. This CDR3 has 12 amino acids. Germline-derived CDR1 and CDR2 are SEHNR and FQNEAQ (reference sequence). The CDR3 sequence: CASSLVGYEQYF. The CDR3 nucleotides read TGTGCCAGCAGCTTAGTAGGGTACGAGCAGTACTTC.

The chain couples TRBV5-4 to TRBJ1-1, with TRBD1 matching over 7 bases. The junction had 5 bases not matched to a gene; V was cut back by 0 bases and J by 6 bases. Germline V lookup: CDR1 SGHNT, CDR2 YYREEE (reference sequence). This CDR3 has 14 residues. The CDR3 nucleotides read TGTGCCAGCAGCTTGGCCAGGGACAGAGCTGAAGCTTTCTTT. This sequence encodes CASSLARDRAEAFF.